A selection of T cell receptor beta chains follows, all from one sample in a study of Graves' ophthalmopathy and Graves' hyperthyroidism. TCRdb redid the calling of the multiplex PCR reads with MiXCR, one entry per CDR3 protein. The table records 660,000 or so distinct CDR3 sequences, roughly 41% of them present only once. Sequenced input: peripheral blood. Receptor source: an adult man with Graves' ophthalmopathy. The CDR3 runs from the conserved cysteine through the conserved F or W. A D gene is named only where the DNA matches it firmly. The size entry is marked missing in some rows and otherwise reads once, few, many or a size class.

>TRBJ1-1|NA|TRBV6-5|NA
CASSYEPSGTEAFF
TGTGCCAGCAGTTACGAGCCTTCAGGGACTGAAGCTTTCTTT
>TRBJ2-7|NA|TRBV16|NA
CASSQSGYGQYF
TGTGCCAGCAGCCAATCAGGGTACGGGCAGTACTTC
>TRBJ2-7|NA|TRBV7-6|NA
CASSLGEDVPYEQYF
TGTGCCAGCAGCTTAGGGGAAGATGTTCCCTACGAGCAGTACTTC
>TRBJ1-4|NA|TRBV2|NA
CASLIQGGEKLFF
TGTGCCAGCTTAATCCAGGGTGGGGAAAAACTGTTTTTT
>TRBJ2-3|TRBD1|TRBV29-1|NA
CSVPGGDTQYF
TGCAGCGTTCCAGGGGGAGATACGCAGTATTTT
>TRBJ1-5|NA|TRBV6-2/TRBV6-3|many
CASSGGGGNQPQHF
TGTGCCAGCAGTGGGGGCGGCGGCAATCAGCCCCAGCATTTT
>TRBJ2-7|NA|TRBV5-1|many
CASSLAPPSYEQYF
TGCGCCAGCAGCTTGGCCCCACCTTCCTACGAGCAGTACTTC
>TRBJ1-4|NA|TRBV13|once
CASSMSGTRGDEKLFF
TGTGCCAGCAGCATGAGCGGGACGAGGGGGGATGAAAAACTGTTTTTT
>TRBJ2-7|NA|TRBV27|many
CASSSSGGGYEQYF
TGTGCCAGCAGTTCGTCAGGGGGAGGGTACGAGCAGTACTTC
>TRBJ2-7|TRBD2|TRBV7-2|NA
CASSQGLAGIGYEQYF
TGTGCCAGCAGCCAAGGACTAGCGGGTATCGGCTACGAGCAGTACTTC
>TRBJ1-4|TRBD1|TRBV7-2|few
CASSFRQGGAEKLFF
TGTGCCAGCAGCTTCCGACAGGGTGGGGCGGAAAAACTGTTTTTT
>TRBJ2-5|NA|TRBV30|NA
CACTYDSQETQYF
TGTGCCTGTACTTACGACAGTCAAGAGACCCAGTACTTC
>TRBJ1-2|NA|TRBV10-3|many
CASSYYREGYGYTF
TGTGCCAGCAGTTACTATAGGGAGGGGTATGGCTACACCTTC